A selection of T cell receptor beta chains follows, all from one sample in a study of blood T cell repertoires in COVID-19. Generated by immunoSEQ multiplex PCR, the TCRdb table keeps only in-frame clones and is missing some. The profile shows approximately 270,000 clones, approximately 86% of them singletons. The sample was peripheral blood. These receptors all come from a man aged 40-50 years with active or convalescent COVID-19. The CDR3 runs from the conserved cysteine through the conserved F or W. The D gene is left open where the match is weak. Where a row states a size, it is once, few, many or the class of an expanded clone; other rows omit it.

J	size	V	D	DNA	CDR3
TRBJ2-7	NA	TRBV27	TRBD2	TGTGCCAGCAGTTTCCTTCCTAAGGGACTAGCGGTATACGAGCAGTACTTC	CASSFLPKGLAVYEQYF
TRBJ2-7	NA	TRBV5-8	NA	TGTGCCAGCAGCTTGGCCGGCGGATTCTCCTACGAGCAGTACTTC	CASSLAGGFSYEQYF
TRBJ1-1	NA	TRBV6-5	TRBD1	TGTGCCACCCAGGGACAGGAAGACACTGAAGCTTTCTTT	CATQGQEDTEAFF
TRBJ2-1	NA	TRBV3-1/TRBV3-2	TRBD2	TGTGCCAGCAGCCGCGGGACTAGCGCCGATGAGCAGTTCTTC	CASSRGTSADEQFF
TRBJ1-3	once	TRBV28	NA	TGTGCCAGCAGTTTATTCCAGGGGTTCGCTGGAAACACCATATATTTT	CASSLFQGFAGNTIYF
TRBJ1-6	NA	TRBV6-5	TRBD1	TGTGCCAGCAGTTACTACGGGACAGAAGATTCACCCCTCCACTTT	CASSYYGTEDSPLHF
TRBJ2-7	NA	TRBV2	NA	TGTGCCAGCAGTCGGCAGGGCGCCTACGAGCAGTACTTC	CASSRQGAYEQYF
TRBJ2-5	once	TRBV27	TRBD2	TGTGCCAGCAGTTTTTCGCGGGAGGGCTGGGAGACCCAGTACTTC	CASSFSREGWETQYF
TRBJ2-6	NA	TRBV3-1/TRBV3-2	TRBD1	TGTGCCAGCAGCCAAGGGACAGGGGGCTCTGGGGCCAACGTCCTGACTTTC	CASSQGTGGSGANVLTF
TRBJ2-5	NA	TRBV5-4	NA	TGTGCCAGCAGCTTGTCGGGCCAAGAGACCCAGTACTTC	CASSLSGQETQYF
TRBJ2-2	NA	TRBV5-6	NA	TGTGCCAGCAGCCTTCCCGGGGAGGAGCTGTTTTTT	CASSLPGEELFF
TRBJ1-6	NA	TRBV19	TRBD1	TGTGCCAGTAGTATGCCAGGATCCCGGGACAGAACTATTACACCCCTCCACTTT	CASSMPGSRDRTITPLHF
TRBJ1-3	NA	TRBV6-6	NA	TGTGCCAGCAGTTATGTTTCAGGGGCTGGAAACACCATATATTTT	CASSYVSGAGNTIYF
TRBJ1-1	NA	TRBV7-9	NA	TGTGCCAGCAGCTTTTCGGGTGATACTGAAGCTTTCTTT	CASSFSGDTEAFF
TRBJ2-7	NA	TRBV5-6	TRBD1	TGTGCCAGCAGCTTGCAGGGGGCCGATTACGAGCAGTACTTC	CASSLQGADYEQYF
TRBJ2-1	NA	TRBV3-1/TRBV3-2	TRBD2	TGTGCCAGCAGCCAAGATGGGGTAGCGGGAAACTACAATGAGCAGTTCTTC	CASSQDGVAGNYNEQFF
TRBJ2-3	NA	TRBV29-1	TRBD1	TGCAGCGTTGAAGAGGCGGGACAGGGGGCAGATACGCAGTATTTT	CSVEEAGQGADTQYF
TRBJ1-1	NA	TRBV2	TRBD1	TGTGCCAGCAGTGCTACAGGGGGCAACACTGAAGCTTTCTTT	CASSATGGNTEAFF
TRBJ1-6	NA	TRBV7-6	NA	TGTGCCAGCAGCTTAGAGGGGTATGAGAATTCACCCCTCCACTTT	CASSLEGYENSPLHF
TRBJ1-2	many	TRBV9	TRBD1	TGTGCCAGCAGCGAGAACAGGGGGCCTAACTATGGCTACACCTTC	CASSENRGPNYGYTF
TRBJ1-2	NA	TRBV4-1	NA	TGCGCCAGCAGCCAAGATCCTACAGGGCCCTATGGCTACACCTTC	CASSQDPTGPYGYTF
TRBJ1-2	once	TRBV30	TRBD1	TGTGCCTGGTCGCAGGGGGCATCGAACTATGGCTACACCTTC	CAWSQGASNYGYTF
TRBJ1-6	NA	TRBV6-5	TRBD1	TGTGCCAGCAGTTACACCGGACAGGGAGCCTCACCCCTCCACTTT	CASSYTGQGASPLHF
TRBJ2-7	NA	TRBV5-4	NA	TGTGCCAGCAGCCTTGCAGGGTCGTACGAGCAGTACTTC	CASSLAGSYEQYF
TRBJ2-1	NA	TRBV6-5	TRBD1	TGTGCCAGCACCCTGGACAGGGCAAGCTACAATGAGCAGTTCTTC	CASTLDRASYNEQFF
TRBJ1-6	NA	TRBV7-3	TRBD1	TGTGCCAGCAGCTCGGGACAGGGGGATTCACCCCTCCACTTT	CASSSGQGDSPLHF
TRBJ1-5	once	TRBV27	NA	TGTGCCAGCAGTTCCAAGGTCGGGGGAAGGGGCAATCAGCCCCAGCATTTT	CASSSKVGGRGNQPQHF
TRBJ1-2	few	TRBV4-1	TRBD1	TGCGCCAGCAGCCAAATCCCAGGACAGGGACGGGAGGGCTACACCTTC	CASSQIPGQGREGYTF
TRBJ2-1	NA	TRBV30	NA	TGTGCCTGGAGTGCCACTCGGGCGGGGAATGAGCAGTTCTTC	CAWSATRAGNEQFF
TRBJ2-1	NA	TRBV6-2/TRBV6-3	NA	TGTGCCAGCAGTTACTTGAGGACAGTCTACAATGAGCAGTTCTTC	CASSYLRTVYNEQFF
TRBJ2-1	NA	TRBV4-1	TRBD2	TGCGCCAGCAGCCGAATGGTGGGAGGGCCCTACAATGAGCAGTTCTTC	CASSRMVGGPYNEQFF
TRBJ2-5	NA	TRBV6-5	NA	TGTGCCAGCAGTTACTCCTGGACAGCCCAAGAGACCCAGTACTTC	CASSYSWTAQETQYF
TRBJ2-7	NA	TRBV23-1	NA	TGCGCCAGCATAAGGGGCTACGAGCAGTACTTC	CASIRGYEQYF
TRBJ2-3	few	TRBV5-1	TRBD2	TGCGCCAGCAGGAACCTAGCGGGGGAAGATACGCAGTATTTT	CASRNLAGEDTQYF
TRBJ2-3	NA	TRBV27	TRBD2	TGTGCCAGCAGTTTACGAGCACGGGAGGGCTTCGGAGATACGCAGTATTTT	CASSLRAREGFGDTQYF
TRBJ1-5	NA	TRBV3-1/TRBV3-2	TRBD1	TGTGCCAGCAGCCAAGGAACAGGGGGCTATCAGCCCCAGCATTTT	CASSQGTGGYQPQHF
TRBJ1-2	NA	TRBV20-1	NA	TGCAGTGCTAGCGCGAGGGATGGCTACACCTTC	CSASARDGYTF
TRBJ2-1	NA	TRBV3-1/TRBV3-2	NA	TGTGCCAGCAGCCCGGCAGGAGGGGGCCGGACAGCTGAGCAGTTCTTC	CASSPAGGGRTAEQFF
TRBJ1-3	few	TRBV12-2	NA	TGTGCAAGTCGCTTCAGCAGGGGATACACCATATATTTT	CASRFSRGYTIYF
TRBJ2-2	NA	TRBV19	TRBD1	TGTGCCAGCGCAGGGGGCAACACCGGGGAGCTGTTTTTT	CASAGGNTGELFF
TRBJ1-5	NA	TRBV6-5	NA	TGTGCCAGCAGTTACAGTCAGGGCGCTCAGCCCCAGCATTTT	CASSYSQGAQPQHF
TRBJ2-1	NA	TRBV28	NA	TGTGCCAGCAGTTTTCCCGTGGAACAGGGAGCCAATGAGCAGTTCTTC	CASSFPVEQGANEQFF
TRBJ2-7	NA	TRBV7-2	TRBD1	TGTGCCAGCAGCCCCCAAGGGGGCTCCGACGAGCAGTACTTC	CASSPQGGSDEQYF
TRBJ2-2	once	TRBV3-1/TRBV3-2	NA	TGTGCCAGCAGCCTGAAGAGCGGCGGCCCCGGGGAGCTGTTTTTT	CASSLKSGGPGELFF
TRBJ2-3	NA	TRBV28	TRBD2	TGTGCCAGCAGTTTATTGCGGGAGGGCCGGAGCACAGATACGCAGTATTTT	CASSLLREGRSTDTQYF
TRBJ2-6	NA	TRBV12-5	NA	TGTGCTAGTGGTTTCAAGGGACAACACTCTGGGGCCAACGTCCTGACTTTC	CASGFKGQHSGANVLTF
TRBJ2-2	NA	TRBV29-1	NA	TGCAGCGTTGGGGAGGCCCCCGGGGAGCTGTTTTTT	CSVGEAPGELFF
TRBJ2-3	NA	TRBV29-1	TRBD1	TGCAGCGCCCTAGGGGACAGGGGTAGCACAGATACGCAGTATTTT	CSALGDRGSTDTQYF
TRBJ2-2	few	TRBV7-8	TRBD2	TGTGCCAGAGCGGGAGGGCCTGGCGGGGAGCTGTTTTTT	CARAGGPGGELFF
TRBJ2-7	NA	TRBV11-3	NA	TGTGCCAGCAGCCCACCCCCGGGAGACCGCGAGCAGTACTTC	CASSPPPGDREQYF
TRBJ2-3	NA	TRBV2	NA	TGTGCCAGCAGTGAAGTACTTAGCGGAGATACGCAGTATTTT	CASSEVLSGDTQYF
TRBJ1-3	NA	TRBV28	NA	TGTGCCAGCAGTCCGGGGTCCTCTGGAAACACCATATATTTT	CASSPGSSGNTIYF
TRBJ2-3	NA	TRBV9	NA	TGTGCCAGCAGCGGATCCATCTATACTAGCACAGATACGCAGTATTTT	CASSGSIYTSTDTQYF
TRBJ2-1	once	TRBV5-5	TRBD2	TGTGCCAGCAGCCCCTGGACTAGCGGGAGGAATGAGCAGTTCTTC	CASSPWTSGRNEQFF
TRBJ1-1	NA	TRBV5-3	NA	TGTGCCAGAAGCCCTAGTGTTGGACACGAAAGGAACACTGAAGCTTTCTTT	CARSPSVGHERNTEAFF